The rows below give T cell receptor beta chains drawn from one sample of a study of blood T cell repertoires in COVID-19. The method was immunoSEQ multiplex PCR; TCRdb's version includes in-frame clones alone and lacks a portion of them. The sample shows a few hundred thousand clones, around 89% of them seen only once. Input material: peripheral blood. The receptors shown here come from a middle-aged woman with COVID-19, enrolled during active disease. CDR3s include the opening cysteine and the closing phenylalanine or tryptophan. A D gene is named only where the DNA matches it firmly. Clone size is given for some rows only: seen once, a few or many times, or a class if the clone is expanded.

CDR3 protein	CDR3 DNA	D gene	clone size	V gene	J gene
CASSSLTGGSNQPQHF	TGTGCCAGCAGCTCTCTCACAGGGGGCAGCAATCAGCCCCAGCATTTT	TRBD1	-	TRBV5-5	TRBJ1-5
CASSRGTPSSYEQYF	TGTGCCAGCAGCCGAGGGACTCCTAGCTCCTACGAGCAGTACTTC	-	-	TRBV4-2	TRBJ2-7
CASSQDSSGTSGGTKETQYF	TGTGCCAGCAGCCAAGATTCTTCAGGGACTAGCGGGGGGACAAAAGAGACCCAGTACTTC	TRBD2	-	TRBV3-1/TRBV3-2	TRBJ2-5
CATRNRGDTQYF	TGTGCCACCAGAAACAGGGGAGATACGCAGTATTTT	TRBD1	-	TRBV2	TRBJ2-3
CASSTRTGVGNTIYF	TGTGCCAGCAGCACCCGGACAGGGGTCGGAAACACCATATATTTT	TRBD1	-	TRBV7-2	TRBJ1-3
CASSIVSETQYF	TGTGCCAGCAGCATAGTGTCGGAGACCCAGTACTTC	-	-	TRBV28	TRBJ2-5
CASSGPYYEQYF	TGTGCCAGCTCAGGCCCTTACTACGAGCAGTACTTC	-	-	TRBV7-2	TRBJ2-7
CASSPFVFGQGADEQYF	TGTGCCAGCTCACCATTTGTGTTTGGACAGGGGGCCGACGAGCAGTACTTC	TRBD1	-	TRBV18	TRBJ2-7
CASSLGTGSSYNEQFF	TGCGCCAGCAGCCTTGGGACAGGGTCCTCCTACAATGAGCAGTTCTTC	TRBD1	few	TRBV4-3	TRBJ2-1
CASSDRRKGNQPQHF	TGTGCCAGCAGTGACCGACGGAAGGGGAATCAGCCCCAGCATTTT	-	-	TRBV28	TRBJ1-5
CASSADRGLSNQPQHF	TGTGCCAGCAGTGCCGACAGGGGTCTAAGCAATCAGCCCCAGCATTTT	TRBD1	-	TRBV2	TRBJ1-5
CASSFSPTGFPGNTIYF	TGTGCCAGCAGCTTCTCCCCGACAGGGTTCCCCGGAAACACCATATATTTT	TRBD1	-	TRBV5-6	TRBJ1-3
CASSIDLTWGRGDTQYF	TGTGCCAGTAGTATAGATTTGACATGGGGCCGAGGAGATACGCAGTATTTT	-	-	TRBV19	TRBJ2-3
CSASDGAATNEKLFF	TGCAGTGCTAGTGACGGAGCTGCAACTAATGAAAAACTGTTTTTT	-	-	TRBV20-1	TRBJ1-4
CASSLTVVMGSGLAENTGELFF	TGTGCCAGCAGCTTGACCGTCGTGATGGGCTCGGGACTAGCGGAGAACACCGGGGAGCTGTTTTTT	TRBD2	-	TRBV7-3	TRBJ2-2
CASSQRGQKWYGYTF	TGTGCCAGCAGCCAGAGAGGGCAGAAATGGTATGGCTACACCTTC	-	-	TRBV3-1/TRBV3-2	TRBJ1-2
CASSATGTLIPGNTIYF	TGTGCCAGCAGCGCCACCGGGACACTCATTCCTGGAAACACCATATATTTT	-	-	TRBV7-3	TRBJ1-3
CASSLRRGVGSPLHF	TGTGCCAGCAGCTTACGTCGCGGAGTAGGTTCACCCCTCCACTTT	-	-	TRBV11-2	TRBJ1-6
CASSEFGRGGYTF	TGTGCCAGCAGTGAATTTGGCAGGGGAGGCTACACCTTC	-	-	TRBV2	TRBJ1-2
CASSLFDSAYEQYF	TGTGCCAGCAGCTTATTTGATTCGGCCTACGAGCAGTACTTC	-	-	TRBV7-9	TRBJ2-7
CASSEGALAAPQFF	TGTGCCAGCAGTGAAGGGGCACTAGCCGCACCGCAGTTCTTC	-	-	TRBV6-1	TRBJ2-1
CASSGQPMSYEQYF	TGTGCCAGCAGCGGGCAGCCTATGAGCTACGAGCAGTACTTC	-	-	TRBV7-2	TRBJ2-7
CASSGTGRNTGELFF	TGTGCCAGCAGCGGGACAGGGAGGAACACCGGGGAGCTGTTTTTT	TRBD1	-	TRBV3-1/TRBV3-2	TRBJ2-2
CASRKREGASEQFF	TGTGCCAGCAGGAAGCGGGAGGGGGCAAGTGAGCAGTTCTTC	TRBD2	-	TRBV27	TRBJ2-1
CASRDSFYEQYF	TGTGCCAGCAGGGACAGTTTCTACGAGCAGTACTTC	-	-	TRBV2	TRBJ2-7
CASSPPGAVTGELFF	TGTGCCAGCAGCCCCCCGGGAGCAGTCACCGGGGAGCTGTTTTTT	-	once	TRBV5-4	TRBJ2-2
CASSLNYYEQYF	TGTGCCAGCAGCTTAAACTACTACGAGCAGTACTTC	-	few	TRBV7-2	TRBJ2-7
CASSLQWSTNEQFF	TGTGCCAGCAGCTTACAGTGGAGCACCAATGAGCAGTTCTTC	-	-	TRBV7-2	TRBJ2-1
CASSLDGTGAPSYGYTF	TGTGCCAGCAGCTTGGACGGGACAGGGGCTCCGAGCTATGGCTACACCTTC	TRBD1	-	TRBV5-4	TRBJ1-2
CASSPEGPLGQFF	TGTGCCAGCTCCCCGGAGGGTCCTTTAGGGCAGTTCTTC	-	few	TRBV7-9	TRBJ2-1
CASSSYGTGGTEAFF	TGTGCCAGCAGTTCCTACGGGACAGGGGGCACTGAAGCTTTCTTT	TRBD1	once	TRBV6-2/TRBV6-3	TRBJ1-1
CASSYGGDKNIQYF	TGTGCCAGCAGTTACGGGGGCGACAAAAACATTCAGTACTTC	-	-	TRBV6-5	TRBJ2-4
CASSYTRDSYEQYF	TGTGCCAGCTCGTATACTCGGGACTCCTACGAGCAGTACTTC	-	-	TRBV18	TRBJ2-7
CASSEESITQYF	TGTGCCAGCAGTGAAGAAAGCATTACGCAGTATTTT	-	-	TRBV2	TRBJ2-3
CASSPPGQLEAFF	TGTGCCAGCAGCCCCCCGGGACAGCTTGAAGCTTTCTTT	TRBD1	-	TRBV7-2	TRBJ1-1
CSVEGRLATPDTQYF	TGCAGCGTTGAAGGGCGACTGGCTACCCCAGATACGCAGTATTTT	-	-	TRBV29-1	TRBJ2-3
CASSSGQGVSTGETQYF	TGCGCCAGCAGCAGTGGACAGGGGGTTTCGACTGGAGAGACCCAGTACTTC	TRBD1	-	TRBV5-1	TRBJ2-5
CASSQDVIGSSREKLFF	TGCGCCAGCAGCCAAGACGTAATCGGGTCCTCGAGGGAAAAACTGTTTTTT	-	-	TRBV4-1	TRBJ1-4
CASSSGDRGVPNEKLFF	TGCGCCAGCAGCTCCGGGGACAGGGGAGTCCCTAATGAAAAACTGTTTTTT	TRBD1	-	TRBV5-1	TRBJ1-4
CASSEEAGTGGDEQYF	TGTGCCAGCAGTGAAGAGGCCGGGACAGGGGGCGATGAGCAGTACTTC	TRBD1	-	TRBV6-1	TRBJ2-7
CASSLLAGYNEQFF	TGTGCCAGCAGCCTACTAGCGGGATACAATGAGCAGTTCTTC	TRBD2	-	TRBV7-8	TRBJ2-1
CASSLQGARDTEAFF	TGTGCCAGCAGCTTACAGGGGGCGCGAGACACTGAAGCTTTCTTT	TRBD1	-	TRBV5-5	TRBJ1-1
CASSPSQGISNQPQHF	TGTGCCAGCAGCCCCTCCCAGGGGATAAGCAATCAGCCCCAGCATTTT	-	-	TRBV5-6	TRBJ1-5
CASSLVLLAGGYNEQFF	TGTGCCAGCAGCCTTGTCCTTCTAGCGGGGGGCTACAATGAGCAGTTCTTC	TRBD2	-	TRBV14	TRBJ2-1
CASSVLKADTQYF	TGTGCCAGCAGTGTACTAAAGGCGGATACGCAGTATTTT	-	-	TRBV6-2/TRBV6-3	TRBJ2-3
CASSSKGGGVGGNTIYF	TGTGCCAGCAGCTCCAAAGGGGGGGGCGTCGGTGGAAACACCATATATTTT	-	-	TRBV9	TRBJ1-3
CASSYSTDRGYEQYF	TGTGCCAGCAGTTACTCGACCGACCGGGGCTACGAGCAGTACTTC	-	once	TRBV6-6	TRBJ2-7
CASSLMDSGYEQYF	TGTGCCAGCAGCTTAATGGACAGCGGCTACGAGCAGTACTTC	-	-	TRBV7-9	TRBJ2-7
CASRYGLAGVQFF	TGTGCCAGCAGATACGGACTAGCGGGAGTGCAGTTCTTC	TRBD2	once	TRBV3-1/TRBV3-2	TRBJ2-1
CSVVTGNTEAFF	TGCAGCGTTGTCACGGGGAACACTGAAGCTTTCTTT	-	-	TRBV29-1	TRBJ1-1
CASSLAQAANTGELFF	TGTGCTAGCAGCTTAGCACAGGCCGCGAACACCGGGGAGCTGTTTTTT	-	-	TRBV7-7	TRBJ2-2
CASSLVGQGGEKLFF	TGTGCCAGCAGTTTAGTCGGACAGGGGGGTGAAAAACTGTTTTTT	TRBD1	-	TRBV28	TRBJ1-4
CASSDGQGLRSYEQYF	TGTGCCAGCAGCGACGGACAGGGGTTACGCTCCTACGAGCAGTACTTC	TRBD1	-	TRBV5-4	TRBJ2-7
CASSIHRVLTNEKLFF	TGTGCCAGCAGCATTCACAGGGTGTTGACTAATGAAAAACTGTTTTTT	-	-	TRBV7-8	TRBJ1-4
CASSRSFHRGSGGYTF	TGTGCCAGCAGCCGTAGTTTCCATAGGGGGAGCGGAGGCTACACCTTC	-	-	TRBV7-2	TRBJ1-2
CASTQDRGSYNEQFF	TGTGCCAGCACTCAGGACAGGGGCTCCTACAATGAGCAGTTCTTC	TRBD1	-	TRBV2	TRBJ2-1
CASSTGTGSHEQYF	TGTGCCAGCAGTACTGGGACAGGGAGCCACGAGCAGTACTTC	TRBD1	-	TRBV6-5	TRBJ2-7
CASSLIPTGVMNTEAFF	TGTGCCAGCAGCTTAATCCCGACAGGGGTGATGAACACTGAAGCTTTCTTT	TRBD1	-	TRBV7-9	TRBJ1-1
CASSQFRDSRGSVYGYTF	TGCGCCAGCAGCCAATTTCGAGACAGCCGAGGTAGTGTCTATGGCTACACCTTC	-	-	TRBV4-1	TRBJ1-2
CASSLATDSFNEKLFF	TGCGCCAGCAGCTTGGCGACAGACTCTTTTAATGAAAAACTGTTTTTT	-	few	TRBV5-1	TRBJ1-4